This TCR beta chain was retrieved from a study of blood T cells in healthy people across ages. PCR was performed a second time for about 6 to 11 cycles using a sample-barcoded 5' primer and a J-beta primer mix. MiXCR, run by TCRdb on the 5' RACE reads, gives a single entry per CDR3 protein. The repertoire holds more than 800,000 distinct CDR3 sequences, with around 26% as singletons. Germline V gene lookup returns CDR1 MNHEY and CDR2 SVGEGT. J lost 7 bases, V lost 2 bases, and 9 bases had no gene match. This CDR3 region has 16 residues. This clonotype was counted only a few times. A much bigger clone sits one base away, suggesting this may be a read error.

The clonotype originates from a woman older than 75 in good health. The sample consisted of blood. The rearrangement joins TRBV6-2 or TRBV6-3 to TRBJ2-1; 9 bases are shared with TRBD2. CDR3 residues: CASSYGRGGRRNEQFF. As DNA, the CDR3 is TGTGCCAGCAGTTACGGGCGGGGGGGCCGACGTAATGAGCAGTTCTTC.